The 20 T cell receptor beta chains listed next were all sequenced from one sample in a study of T cells after yellow fever vaccination. One entry per CDR3 protein results from TCRdb running MiXCR on the 5' RACE reads. The data show 550,000 or so distinct CDR3 sequences, under 25% seen once. The specimen was PBMCs, collected 15 days after the yellow fever booster vaccination. These TCRs come from a man aged 25 to 45 who received the YFV17D yellow fever vaccine.

This clonotype was detected only a few times. The CDR3 is CASRFKAEGHNEQFF. The DNA of the CDR3 is TGTGCCAGCAGGTTCAAGGCGGAGGGACACAATGAGCAGTTCTTC. This chain joins TRBV12-3 or TRBV12-4 and TRBJ2-1, with D possibly TRBD2 on 6 matching bases. This CDR3 is 15 amino acids long. V lost 6 bases, J lost 5 bases, and 17 bases lay in between.

A few counts support this clonotype. The chain uses TRBV7-2 and TRBJ2-3, with no clear D. Per the germline V gene, CDR1 is SGHTA and CDR2 is FQGNSA. Trimming cost V 5 bases and J 2 bases, with 5 bases left between them. The CDR3 consists of 12 residues. CDR3 sequence: CASSRITDTQYF. CDR3 nucleotide sequence: TGTGCCAGCAGCCGGATCACAGATACGCAGTATTTT.

The rearrangement joins TRBV6-2 or TRBV6-3 to TRBJ2-3; the match to TRBD2 covers 8 bases. Germline loops: CDR1 MNHEY, CDR2 SVGEGT. V shed 4 bases and J 3 bases; nucleotides not matched to a gene: 9. The CDR3 consists of 16 residues. CDR3 DNA sequence: TGTGCCAGCAGTTCACAGCGGGAGTATGGGACAGATACGCAGTATTTT. Protein product: CASSSQREYGTDTQYF.

The chain joins TRBV29-1 to TRBJ2-2; D gene unclear. Trimming took off 3 bases at V and 3 bases at J, with 11 bases between the two ends. The CDR3 has 14 residues. Looked up from germline, CDR1 is SQVTM and CDR2 is ANQGSEA. The CDR3 region has the DNA TGCAGCGTTGACTACAACAGTGACACCGGGGAGCTGTTTTTT. Protein product: CSVDYNSDTGELFF.

This chain uses TRBV20-1 with TRBJ2-5; D not certain. The CDR3 consists of 13 residues. V lost 2 bases and J lost 4, with 11 bases in between. Germline V gene lookup returns CDR1 DFQATT and CDR2 SNEGSKA (reference sequence). The CDR3 here is CSARMGKRETQYF. CDR3 nucleotide sequence: TGCAGTGCTAGAATGGGGAAGAGAGAGACCCAGTACTTC.

The rearrangement links TRBV5-1 to TRBJ2-5; no reliable D call. Between the trimmed V and J ends, which lost 0 bases and 4 bases, there was a span of 10 bases. CDR1 is SGHRS and CDR2 is YFSETQ in the germline V gene. The CDR3 runs 14 residues. CDR3 DNA sequence: TGCGCCAGCAGCTTGGCTGTGATGGGAGAGACCCAGTACTTC. This codes for CASSLAVMGETQYF. The full variable domain, completed using reference TRBV5-1 and TRBJ2-5, is KAGVTQTPRYLIKTRGQQVTLSCSPISGHRSVSWYQQTPGQGLQFLFEYFSETQRNKGNFPGRFSGRQFSNSRSEMNVSTLELGDSALYLCASSLAVMGETQYFGPGTRLLVL.

V is TRBV7-2 and J is TRBJ2-5, with 7 bases matching TRBD1. Per the germline V gene, CDR1 is SGHTA and CDR2 is FQGNSA. The CDR3 sequence is 14 residues long. V dropped 2 bases and J dropped 4; count of bases not matched to a gene: 4. The CDR3 reads CASSLNSGGETQYF. CDR3 bases: TGTGCCAGCAGCTTAAACTCAGGGGGAGAGACCCAGTACTTC.

In its sample, this clonotype was seen many times. V gene TRBV20-1 combines with J gene TRBJ2-1; weak D call: TRBD1 (6 bases). With 3 bases removed from V and 10 bases from J, the gap between germline ends came to 10 bases. The V gene's germline CDR1 is DFQATT and CDR2 SNEGSKA (reference sequence). The CDR3 is 11 amino acids. In nucleotides, the CDR3 is TGCAGTGCTAGGAGAAGGGGGGAGCAGTTCTTC. This sequence encodes CSARRRGEQFF.

There are a few counts of this clonotype. V is TRBV7-9 and J is TRBJ2-3; no definite D call. CDR1 and CDR2 from the germline V gene are SEHNR and FQNEAQ (reference sequence). The CDR3 consists of 12 residues. Trimming removed 5 bases at V and 5 bases at J, with 8 bases between. The DNA for the CDR3 is TGTGCCAGCAGCGGCTCCATAGATACGCAGTATTTT. This translates into CASSGSIDTQYF.

The chain joins TRBV15 to TRBJ2-1, with D perhaps assigned TRBD1 or TRBD2 (5 bases each). V lost 4 bases, J lost 2 bases, and 12 bases lay in between. There are 15 residues in the CDR3. Germline-derived CDR1 and CDR2 are LNHNV and YYDKDF (reference sequence). CDR3 protein: CATSKKGDPYNEQFF. Here the CDR3 DNA reads TGTGCCACCAGCAAAAAAGGGGACCCCTACAATGAGCAGTTCTTC.

The V and J genes are TRBV2 and TRBJ2-5, with D perhaps TRBD1 (6 bases). The CDR3 sequence is 15 residues long. V lost 7 bases, J lost 5 bases, and 20 bases lay in between. Germline lookup yields CDR1 SNHLY and CDR2 FYNNEI. CDR3 protein: CASMVPQGGGETQYF. The DNA of the CDR3 is TGTGCCAGCATGGTGCCACAGGGCGGTGGTGAGACCCAGTACTTC.

The table lists this clonotype with a few counts. The rearrangement joins TRBV28 to TRBJ2-5; D ambiguous. In germline, CDR1 is MDHEN, CDR2 SYDVKM. Trimming took off 3 bases at V and 2 bases at J, with 10 bases between the two ends. This CDR3 is built from 14 residues. CDR3: CASSFGTHQETQYF. As DNA, the CDR3 is TGTGCCAGCAGTTTCGGTACACATCAAGAGACCCAGTACTTC.

This clonotype has more than one count but fewer than ten. The CDR3 reads CASSIDRGAGELFF. The CDR3, as DNA: TGTGCCAGTAGTATAGATCGGGGTGCCGGGGAGCTGTTTTTT. The genes are TRBV19 and TRBJ2-2; a possible D gene is TRBD2 (5 bases). Germline V gives CDR1 LNHDA, CDR2 SQIVND (reference sequence). CDR3 length: 14 residues. V was shortened by 0 bases and J by 6 bases, with 8 bases between the two germline ends.

This clonotype was detected only a few times. The chain recombines TRBV5-6 with TRBJ1-2; 11 positions match TRBD1. This CDR3 comprises 17 residues. The trim removed 2 bases at V and 3 bases at J, leaving 9 bases unmatched. Per germline, CDR1 SGHDT and CDR2 YYEEEE. The DNA of the CDR3 is TGTGCCAGCAGCTTCCGTGGACAGGGGGCGGTCCACTATGGCTACACCTTC. It codes for CASSFRGQGAVHYGYTF.

This clonotype showed up just a few times. This chain joins TRBV6-1 and TRBJ2-5; weak D call: TRBD1 (6 bases). Germline CDR1 reads MNHNS; CDR2 reads SASEGT. This CDR3 has 16 residues. V lost 6 bases and J lost 3, with 20 bases in between. CDR3 in amino acids: CASSLIYRDGEETQYF. In DNA form, the CDR3 reads TGTGCCAGCAGCCTTATCTACAGGGATGGAGAAGAGACCCAGTACTTC.

The V call is TRBV20-1, the J call TRBJ2-2, with D perhaps assigned TRBD1 or TRBD2 (7 bases each). Germline V gene sequence: CDR1 DFQATT, CDR2 SNEGSKA (reference sequence). The germline V and J ends were trimmed by 6 bases and 4 bases, with 12 bases remaining between them. The CDR3 spans 13 residues. CDR3 coding DNA: TGCAGTGCAAAGCGGGACAGCACCGGGGAGCTGTTTTTT. This codes for CSAKRDSTGELFF.

The gene calls are TRBV4-1 and TRBJ2-1; TRBD2 aligns across 9 bases. V was pared by 4 bases and J by 6 bases, with 10 bases of the junction left unmatched. The V gene's germline CDR1 is MGHRA and CDR2 YSYEKL. The CDR3 contains 16 residues. The CDR3 spells CASSLAGERAGNEQFF. CDR3 sequence (DNA): TGCGCCAGCAGCCTAGCGGGAGAGCGGGCGGGCAATGAGCAGTTCTTC.

This clonotype was counted ten times or more. The chain recombines TRBV12-3 or TRBV12-4 with TRBJ2-7, with TRBD2 matching 12 bases. Trimming cost V 3 bases and J 7 bases; bases outside gene matches: 7. CDR3 length equals 15 residues. The CDR3 sequence is CASSFASGRAVEQYF. The CDR3 DNA reads as TGTGCCAGCAGTTTTGCTAGCGGGAGGGCCGTAGAGCAGTACTTC.

The rearrangement uses TRBV5-1 and TRBJ2-1; 9 nucleotides match TRBD2. Germline assignment: CDR1 SGHRS and CDR2 YFSETQ. The V and J ends lost 0 bases and 0 bases, in that order; junction bases with no gene match: 7. The CDR3 is 18 residues long. The CDR3 sequence: CASSLGGTSQSSYNEQFF. CDR3 nucleotide sequence: TGCGCCAGCAGCTTGGGAGGGACTAGCCAGAGCTCCTACAATGAGCAGTTCTTC.

This sequence joins TRBV12-3 or TRBV12-4 and TRBJ2-3; weak D call: TRBD2 (6 bases). V was pared by 6 bases and J by 5 bases, with 15 bases between. This CDR3 spans 14 amino acids. For the CDR3, the DNA is TGTGCCAGCAGCCATCCTCGGCGGGAAGATACGCAGTATTTT. Translated, it gives CASSHPRREDTQYF.